This TCR beta chain is from a study of blood T cells in healthy people across ages. Study-level points and caveats: Whereas aged donors had fewer naive CD4+ cells, long-lived donors had more of them and higher diversity. Age brought a roughly linear fall in TCR beta diversity measured per million T cells.

This clonotype came up a few times. Its target is not known. The use of a sample-barcoded 5' primer and a J-beta primer mix characterized a second PCR of about 7 to 12 cycles. From the 5' RACE reads, TCRdb called clonotypes with MiXCR, one entry per CDR3 protein. The repertoire holds under 2 million distinct CDR3 sequences, with about 31% as singletons. No fewer than 6 micrograms of total RNA were isolated from every sample. Trimming took off 1 base at V and 9 bases at J, with 13 bases between the two ends. The CDR3 runs to 14 residues. The V gene's germline CDR1 is LGHDT and CDR2 YNNKEL (reference sequence).

The sequenced material came from blood. The source of this sequence is a woman under 40 in good health. The chain links TRBV3-1 to TRBJ2-1; D is possibly TRBD1 or TRBD2 (5 bases each). The CDR3 protein is CASSQGMGPGEQFF. The CDR3 DNA sequence: TGTGCCAGCAGCCAAGGAATGGGACCGGGTGAGCAGTTCTTC.